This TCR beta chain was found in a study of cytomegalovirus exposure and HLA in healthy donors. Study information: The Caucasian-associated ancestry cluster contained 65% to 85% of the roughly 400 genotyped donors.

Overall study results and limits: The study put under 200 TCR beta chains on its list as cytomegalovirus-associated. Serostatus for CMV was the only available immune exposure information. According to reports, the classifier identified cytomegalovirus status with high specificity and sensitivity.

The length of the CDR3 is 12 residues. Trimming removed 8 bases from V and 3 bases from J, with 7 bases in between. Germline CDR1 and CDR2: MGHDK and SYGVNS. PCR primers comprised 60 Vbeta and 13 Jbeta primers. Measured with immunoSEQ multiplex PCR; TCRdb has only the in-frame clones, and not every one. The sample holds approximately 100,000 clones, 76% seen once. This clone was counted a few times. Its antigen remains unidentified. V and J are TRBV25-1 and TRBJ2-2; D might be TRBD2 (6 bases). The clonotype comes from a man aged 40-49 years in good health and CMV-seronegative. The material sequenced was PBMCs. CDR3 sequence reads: CASRGDTGELFF. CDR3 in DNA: TGTGCCAGCCGCGGGGACACCGGGGAGCTGTTTTTT.